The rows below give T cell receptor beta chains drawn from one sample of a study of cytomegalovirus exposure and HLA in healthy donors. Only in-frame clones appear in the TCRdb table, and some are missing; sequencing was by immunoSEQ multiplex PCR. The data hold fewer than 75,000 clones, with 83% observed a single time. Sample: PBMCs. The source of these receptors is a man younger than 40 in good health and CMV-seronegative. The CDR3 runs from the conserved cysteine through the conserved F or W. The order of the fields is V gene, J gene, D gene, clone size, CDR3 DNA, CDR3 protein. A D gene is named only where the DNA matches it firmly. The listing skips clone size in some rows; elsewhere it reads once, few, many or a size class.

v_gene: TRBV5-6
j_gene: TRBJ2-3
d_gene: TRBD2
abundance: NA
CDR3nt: TGTGCCAGCAGCTTGGTGATGGGGGGGAGTAGTGGTACGCAGTATTTT
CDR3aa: CASSLVMGGSSGTQYF

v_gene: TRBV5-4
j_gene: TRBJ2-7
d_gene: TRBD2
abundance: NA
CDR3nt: TGTGCCAGCAGCCTGCGACTAGGCGGGAGCGACGAGCAGTACTTC
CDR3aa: CASSLRLGGSDEQYF

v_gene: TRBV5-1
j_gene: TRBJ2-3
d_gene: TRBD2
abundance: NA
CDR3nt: TGCGCCAGCAGCTATCTAGCGGGAGGTAGCACAGATACGCAGTATTTT
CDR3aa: CASSYLAGGSTDTQYF

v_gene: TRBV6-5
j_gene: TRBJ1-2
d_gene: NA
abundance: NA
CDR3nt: TGTGCCAGCAGTTTACAGGGTGGGGCTAACTATGGCTACACCTTC
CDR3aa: CASSLQGGANYGYTF

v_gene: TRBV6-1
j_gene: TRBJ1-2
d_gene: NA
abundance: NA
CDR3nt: TGTGCCAGCAGCGATCTCCCCCGGGGACAATATGGCTACACCTTC
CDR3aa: CASSDLPRGQYGYTF

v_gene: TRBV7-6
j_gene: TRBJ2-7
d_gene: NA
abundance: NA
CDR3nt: TGTGCCAGCAGCTTACTACAGAGCTCCTACGAGCAGTACTTC
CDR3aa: CASSLLQSSYEQYF

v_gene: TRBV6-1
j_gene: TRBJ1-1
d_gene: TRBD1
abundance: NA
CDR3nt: TGTGCCAGCAGTGAAGTAGGGGACAGGAACACTGAAGCTTTCTTT
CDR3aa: CASSEVGDRNTEAFF

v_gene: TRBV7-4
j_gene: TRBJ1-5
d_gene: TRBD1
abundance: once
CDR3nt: TGTGCCAGCAGTCCAGGACAGGGGGTGCCCCGTCAGCCCCAGCATTTT
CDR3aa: CASSPGQGVPRQPQHF

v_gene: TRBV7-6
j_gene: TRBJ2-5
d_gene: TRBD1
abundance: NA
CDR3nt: TGTGCCAGCAGCTTAGCGGACAGGGAAGGGTCCCAGTACTTC
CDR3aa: CASSLADREGSQYF

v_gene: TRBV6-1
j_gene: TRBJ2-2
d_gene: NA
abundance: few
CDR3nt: TGTGCCAGCAGTGAAGACGGAGGGGCGGGCGGGGAGCTGTTTTTT
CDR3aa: CASSEDGGAGGELFF

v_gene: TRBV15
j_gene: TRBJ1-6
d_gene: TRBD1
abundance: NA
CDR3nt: TGTGCCACCAGCCCCAGGACAGGGGAATATAATTCACCCCTCCACTTT
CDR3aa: CATSPRTGEYNSPLHF

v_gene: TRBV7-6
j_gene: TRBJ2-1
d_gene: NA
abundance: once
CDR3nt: TGTGCCAGCAGCCTTCGAGGGATCACCTACAATGAGCAGTTCTTC
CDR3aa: CASSLRGITYNEQFF

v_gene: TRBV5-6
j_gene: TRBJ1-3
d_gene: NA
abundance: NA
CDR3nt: TGTGCCAGCAGCTTGGAATTATCGGGGGATCGGAGCTCTGGAAACACCATATATTTT
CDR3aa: CASSLELSGDRSSGNTIYF

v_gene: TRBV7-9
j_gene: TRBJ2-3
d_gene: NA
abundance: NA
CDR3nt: TGTGCCAGCAGCGCGGACAGCAGCACAGATACGCAGTATTTT
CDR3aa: CASSADSSTDTQYF

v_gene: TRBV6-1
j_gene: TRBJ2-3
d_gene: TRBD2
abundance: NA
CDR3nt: TGTGCCAGCAGTTCGGCGGGGGGGACTACAGATACGCAGTATTTT
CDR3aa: CASSSAGGTTDTQYF

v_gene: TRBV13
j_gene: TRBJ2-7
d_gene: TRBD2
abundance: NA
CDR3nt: TGTGCCAGCAGCTCCTCTAGCGGGGGGCCCACTAGCTCCTACGAGCAGTACTTC
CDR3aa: CASSSSSGGPTSSYEQYF